The 21 T cell receptor beta chains given below trace back to one sample, sequenced in a study of T-cell memory formation after mild COVID-19. TCRdb re-analysed the 5' RACE reads in MiXCR, keeping a single row per CDR3 protein. This table has about 350,000 distinct CDR3 sequences, 20% to 25% appearing once. Sequencing used PBMCs or a T cell subset sorted from them (not recorded which). The receptor source for this set is a man younger than 30 who had mild COVID-19 (a few samples of this study predate the infection). Cell type and time point are not known.

This chain links TRBV28 with TRBJ1-6; D gene uncertain. The V and J ends lost 4 bases and 12 bases respectively, with 13 bases between them. There are 13 residues in the CDR3. Per germline, CDR1 MDHEN and CDR2 SYDVKM. The CDR3 region has the DNA TGTGCCAGCAGTTACCAGCTAAGGCAACCCCTCCACTTT. Protein: CASSYQLRQPLHF.

The CDR3 nucleotides read TGCGCCAGCAGCCTGGGTGGAGGGACCAACATTCAGTACTTC. This codes for CASSLGGGTNIQYF. The J gene is TRBJ2-4, the V gene TRBV5-1, with D perhaps matching TRBD2 (6 bases). The germline V gene has CDR1 SGHRS and CDR2 YFSETQ. The CDR3 spans 14 residues. Trimming took off 4 bases at V and 7 bases at J, with 15 bases between the two ends.

The chain links TRBV29-1 to TRBJ1-2, with 9 nucleotides matching TRBD1. This CDR3 spans 11 amino acids. Trimming cost V 6 bases and J 6 bases; bases outside gene matches: 2. Looked up from germline, CDR1 is SQVTM and CDR2 is ANQGSEA. The CDR3 DNA sequence: TGCAGCGTCGGGACAGGGCATGGCTACACCTTC. Residues: CSVGTGHGYTF.

This clonotype was counted only a few times. The rearrangement links TRBV6-2 or TRBV6-3 to TRBJ1-2; D remains unclear. This CDR3 comprises 13 residues. Germline CDR1 MNHEY, CDR2 SVGEGT. The V and J ends lost 6 bases and 5 bases respectively, with 13 bases between them. The CDR3: CASSSTTHYGYTF. The CDR3 nucleotides read TGTGCCAGCAGCTCTACGACCCATTATGGCTACACCTTC.

The chain carries TRBV7-9 and TRBJ2-7; 9 bases are a match to TRBD1. CDR3 size: 14 residues. The V gene's germline CDR1 is SEHNR and CDR2 FQNEAQ (reference sequence). V was pared by 4 bases and J by 7 bases, with 8 bases of the junction left unmatched. The CDR3, as DNA: TGTGCCAGCAGCTCTTCCGGGACAGGGTGGGAGCAGTACTTC. As protein: CASSSSGTGWEQYF.

J is TRBJ2-7 and V is TRBV6-2 or TRBV6-3; 10 bases line up with TRBD1. CDR3 length: 17 amino acids. Germline V gene data show CDR1 as MNHEY and CDR2 as SVGEGT. Trimming at V came to 4 bases and at J to 2 bases, leaving 11 bases not matched to a gene. CDR3 amino acids: CASSSIRGGTGAYEQYV. CDR3 DNA: TGTGCCAGCAGTTCCATCAGAGGAGGGACAGGGGCCTACGAGCAGTACGTC.

This rearrangement joins TRBV6-5 to TRBJ2-4, with TRBD1 matching over 9 bases. In germline, CDR1 is MNHEY, CDR2 SVGAGI. This CDR3 contains 17 residues. Unmatched junction bases numbered 11, after V lost 5 bases and J lost 3 bases. The CDR3 loop is CASSANIGTGRKNIQYF. The CDR3 DNA is TGTGCCAGCAGTGCCAATATCGGGACAGGGCGCAAAAACATTCAGTACTTC.

The genes are TRBV5-5 and TRBJ2-6; D might be TRBD1 (6 bases). The CDR3 spans 17 residues. Trimming took off 0 bases at V and 0 bases at J, with 10 bases between the two ends. CDR1 and CDR2 from the germline V gene are SGHKS and YYEKEE (reference sequence). The CDR3 sequence: CASSLAGAHSGANVLTF. DNA of the CDR3: TGTGCCAGCAGCTTGGCAGGGGCCCACTCTGGGGCCAACGTCCTGACTTTC. The complete variable domain, with remaining parts taken from reference TRBV5-5 and TRBJ2-6, reads DAGVTQSPTHLIKTRGQQVTLRCSPISGHKSVSWYQQVLGQGPQFIFQYYEKEERGRGNFPDRFSARQFPNYSSELNVNALLLGDSALYLCASSLAGAHSGANVLTFGAGSRLTVL.

This clonotype came up many times. V gene TRBV5-1 combines with J gene TRBJ2-5, with 7 bases aligning to TRBD1. V shed 7 bases, J shed 2 bases, and the junction held 8 bases outside the gene matches. The CDR3 is 14 residues long. CDR1 and CDR2 from the germline V gene are SGHRS and YFSETQ. CDR3 region: CASHDPGQQETQYF. The CDR3 DNA is TGCGCCAGCCACGATCCGGGACAGCAAGAGACCCAGTACTTC.

V is TRBV6-2 or TRBV6-3 and J is TRBJ2-7, with D perhaps matching TRBD1 (6 bases). The ends were cut back, 6 bases at V and 3 bases at J, with 12 bases in the middle. In germline, CDR1 is MNHEY, CDR2 SVGEGT. The CDR3 is 13 residues long. In DNA form, the CDR3 reads TGTGCCAGCAGACGACGGACAGTCTACGAGCAGTACGTC. Its protein product is CASRRRTVYEQYV.

The chain links TRBV5-1 to TRBJ2-3; the match to TRBD1 covers 8 bases. The junction had 4 bases not matched to a gene; V was cut back by 3 bases and J by 4 bases. The CDR3 contains 14 residues. Germline V gene sequence: CDR1 SGHRS, CDR2 YFSETQ. The CDR3 DNA reads TGCGCCAGCAGCTCGGCAGGGGGCGCAGATACGCAGTATTTT. It specifies CASSSAGGADTQYF.

This clonotype was seen a few times. The chain carries TRBV7-9 and TRBJ2-2, with TRBD2 matching 10 bases. CDR3 length: 16 amino acids. Germline loops: CDR1 SEHNR, CDR2 FQNEAQ (reference sequence). V lost 6 bases and J lost 0; bases outside the gene matches: 4. The CDR3 protein is CASSGTSGANTGELFF. DNA of the CDR3: TGTGCCAGCAGTGGCACTAGCGGGGCGAACACCGGGGAGCTGTTTTTT.

This clonotype appeared once. One end of the junction fails to match germline, which may point to a read error. The rearrangement joins TRBV7-2 to TRBJ2-5; 10 bases are a match to TRBD2. This CDR3 has 14 amino acids. Germline V lookup: CDR1 SGHTA, CDR2 FQGNSA. The CDR3 here is CATSYSGGEETKYF. The CDR3 DNA is TGTGCCACCAGCTACAGCGGGGGGGAAGAGACCAAGTACTTC.

A few counts support this clonotype. The chain recombines TRBV18 with TRBJ1-3, with a tentative D call TRBD1 (5 bases). The CDR3 loop spans 14 amino acids. V lost 4 bases and J lost 0, with 7 bases in between. The germline V gene has CDR1 KGHSH and CDR2 LQKENI. The CDR3, as DNA: TGTGCCAGCTCACTCGACAGCTCTGGAAACACCATATATTTT. Its translation: CASSLDSSGNTIYF. The whole variable domain, filled in from reference TRBV18 and TRBJ1-3, reads NAGVMQNPRHLVRRRGQEARLRCSPMKGHSHVYWYRQLPEEGLKFMVYLQKENIIDESGMPKERFSAEFPKEGPSILRIQQVVRGDSAAYFCASSLDSSGNTIYFGEGSWLTVV.

V usage is TRBV4-1 and J usage is TRBJ2-7, with D perhaps matching TRBD1 (6 bases). Trimming removed 3 bases at V and 4 bases at J, with 16 bases between. CDR3 size: 15 residues. Per germline, CDR1 MGHRA and CDR2 YSYEKL. CDR3 in amino acids: CASSQEGGSGYEQYF. CDR3 DNA sequence: TGCGCCAGCAGCCAGGAAGGGGGTTCGGGTTACGAGCAGTACTTC.

The chain combines TRBV7-9 with TRBJ1-2; D unresolved. Germline assignment: CDR1 SEHNR and CDR2 FQNEAQ (reference sequence). V was shortened by 5 bases and J by 8 bases, with 6 bases between the two germline ends. The CDR3 is made up of 10 amino acids. The CDR3 is CASSALGYTF. The CDR3 coding sequence is TGTGCCAGCAGCGCTCTAGGCTACACCTTC.

The rearrangement joins TRBV19 to TRBJ1-5; TRBD1 agrees at 7 bases. Trimming cost V 5 bases and J 3 bases; bases outside gene matches: 10. Germline V gene sequence: CDR1 LNHDA, CDR2 SQIVND (reference sequence). This CDR3 is 16 amino acids long. The CDR3 reads CASSAKTGNSNQPQHF. The CDR3 DNA reads TGTGCCAGTAGTGCCAAGACAGGGAACTCCAATCAGCCCCAGCATTTT.

The rearrangement joins TRBV5-1 to TRBJ2-1; D is perhaps TRBD2 (5 bases). Germline V gene data show CDR1 as SGHRS and CDR2 as YFSETQ. This CDR3 comprises 13 residues. The V end lost 1 base, the J end lost 8 bases, and 10 bases lay between the germline ends. The chain's CDR3 is CASSLTGMDEQFF. As DNA, the CDR3 is TGCGCCAGCAGCTTGACGGGGATGGATGAGCAGTTCTTC.

This clonotype was observed a handful of times. The chain combines TRBV7-9 with TRBJ2-1, with TRBD1 matching over 7 bases. The V gene's germline CDR1 is SEHNR and CDR2 FQNEAQ (reference sequence). Trimming took 4 bases from V and 2 from J; bases not matched to a gene: 5. This CDR3 region has 15 residues. This CDR3 reads CASSSGTVTYNEQFF. CDR3 in DNA: TGTGCCAGCAGCTCCGGGACAGTGACCTACAATGAGCAGTTCTTC.

This clonotype occurred many times. This chain links TRBV5-5 with TRBJ1-6, with 8 bases fitting TRBD1. In germline, CDR1 is SGHKS, CDR2 YYEKEE (reference sequence). The CDR3 sequence is 14 residues long. With 2 bases clipped from V and 7 bases from J, the junction kept 2 bases outside the gene matches. The CDR3 spells CASSFPGGNSPLHF. The CDR3 DNA reads as TGTGCCAGCAGCTTCCCAGGGGGCAATTCACCCCTCCACTTT.

This rearrangement joins TRBV11-2 to TRBJ2-5; maybe TRBD2 (6 bases). Germline V gene lookup returns CDR1 SGHAT and CDR2 FQNNGV. The CDR3 contains 17 residues. V was cut by 2 bases and J by 2 bases, with 18 bases left in between. CDR3 in amino acids: CASSLYFSAGFQETQYF. CDR3 nucleotides: TGTGCCAGCAGCTTATATTTTAGCGCGGGGTTTCAAGAGACCCAGTACTTC.